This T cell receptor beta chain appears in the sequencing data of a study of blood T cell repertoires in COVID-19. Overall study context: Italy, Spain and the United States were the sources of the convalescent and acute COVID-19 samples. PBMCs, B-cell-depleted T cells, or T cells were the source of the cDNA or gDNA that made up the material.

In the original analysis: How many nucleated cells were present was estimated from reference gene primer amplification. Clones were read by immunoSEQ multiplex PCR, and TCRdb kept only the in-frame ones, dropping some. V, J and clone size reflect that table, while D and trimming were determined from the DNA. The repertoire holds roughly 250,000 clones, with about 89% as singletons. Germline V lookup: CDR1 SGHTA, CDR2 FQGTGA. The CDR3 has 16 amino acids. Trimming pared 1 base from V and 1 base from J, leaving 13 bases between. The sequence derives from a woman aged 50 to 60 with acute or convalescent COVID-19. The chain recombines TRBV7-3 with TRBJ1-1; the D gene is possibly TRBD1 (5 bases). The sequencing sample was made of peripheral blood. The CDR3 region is CASSLSPEGRNTEAFF. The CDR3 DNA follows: TGTGCCAGCAGCTTAAGCCCGGAGGGGAGGAACACTGAAGCTTTCTTT.